The table lists the clone carrying this TCR beta chain with a few counts. Antigen: not known. The data were obtained in a study of blood T cells in healthy people across ages. The CDR3 runs to 19 residues. The germline V and J ends were trimmed by 1 base and 0 bases, with 18 bases remaining between them. Notes on the study in general: Changes in expanded clonotypes were possibly confounded, as the CMV status of donors was unknown.

Primed by a sample-barcoded 5' primer and a J-beta primer mix, a second PCR proceeded for roughly 7 to 11 cycles. Every molecule of cDNA carried a tag from a template-switch adaptor with 12 random nucleotides. Via MiXCR, TCRdb re-called the 5' RACE reads, giving one row per CDR3 protein. The profile shows around 1,500,000 distinct CDR3 sequences, approximately 42% of them singletons. The sequence derives from a woman in her late teens or twenties in good health. The sample was blood. This rearrangement joins TRBV12-3 or TRBV12-4 to TRBJ2-2; a weak D match, TRBD1 (6 bases). The CDR3 sequence: CASSLGSVVGQSNTGELFF. The DNA of the CDR3 is TGTGCCAGCAGTTTAGGATCGGTGGTCGGACAGTCGAACACCGGGGAGCTGTTTTTT.